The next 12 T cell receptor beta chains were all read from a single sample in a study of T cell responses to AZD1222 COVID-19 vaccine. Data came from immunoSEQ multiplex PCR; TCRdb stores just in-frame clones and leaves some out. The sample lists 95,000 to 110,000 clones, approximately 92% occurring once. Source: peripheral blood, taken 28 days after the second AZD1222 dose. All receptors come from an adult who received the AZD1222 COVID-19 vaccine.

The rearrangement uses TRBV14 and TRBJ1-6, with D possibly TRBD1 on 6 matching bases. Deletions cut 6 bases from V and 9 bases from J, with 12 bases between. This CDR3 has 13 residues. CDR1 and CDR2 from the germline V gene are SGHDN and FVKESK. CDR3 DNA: TGTGCCAGCAGACTTAAAGGGGGTTCACCCCTCCACTTT. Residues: CASRLKGGSPLHF. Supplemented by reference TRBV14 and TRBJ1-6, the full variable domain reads EAGVTQFPSHSVIEKGQTVTLRCDPISGHDNLYWYRRVMGKEIKFLLHFVKESKQDESGMPNNRFLAERTGGTYSTLKVQPAELEDSGVYFCASRLKGGSPLHFGNGTRLTVT.

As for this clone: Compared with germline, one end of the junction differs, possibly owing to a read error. DNA for the CDR3: TGTGCCAGAAGTGCGACTAATAGCTCCTACAATGAGCAGTTCTTC. This sequence encodes CARSATNSSYNEQFF. This chain links TRBV2 with TRBJ2-1; D is possibly TRBD2 (5 bases). CDR1 and CDR2 from the germline V gene are SNHLY and FYNNEI. The CDR3 length is 15 residues.

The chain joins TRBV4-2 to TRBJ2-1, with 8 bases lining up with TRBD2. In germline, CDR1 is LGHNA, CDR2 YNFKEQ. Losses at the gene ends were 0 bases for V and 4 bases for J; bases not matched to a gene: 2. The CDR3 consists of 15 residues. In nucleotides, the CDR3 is TGTGCCAGCAGCCAAGATCGCGGGGGGTACAATGAGCAGTTCTTC. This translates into CASSQDRGGYNEQFF.

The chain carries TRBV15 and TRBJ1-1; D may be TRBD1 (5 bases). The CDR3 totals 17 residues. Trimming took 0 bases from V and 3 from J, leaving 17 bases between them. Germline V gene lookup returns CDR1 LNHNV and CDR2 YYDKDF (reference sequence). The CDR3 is CATSRELLSGGDTEAFF. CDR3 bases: TGTGCCACCAGCAGAGAGCTATTGTCTGGGGGGGACACTGAAGCTTTCTTT.

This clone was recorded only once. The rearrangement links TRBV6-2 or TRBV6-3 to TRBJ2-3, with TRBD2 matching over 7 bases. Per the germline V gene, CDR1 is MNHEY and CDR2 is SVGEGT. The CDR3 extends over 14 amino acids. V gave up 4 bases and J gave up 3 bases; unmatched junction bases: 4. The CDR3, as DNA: TGTGCCAGCAGTTCGAACGGGAGGACAGATACGCAGTATTTT. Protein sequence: CASSSNGRTDTQYF.

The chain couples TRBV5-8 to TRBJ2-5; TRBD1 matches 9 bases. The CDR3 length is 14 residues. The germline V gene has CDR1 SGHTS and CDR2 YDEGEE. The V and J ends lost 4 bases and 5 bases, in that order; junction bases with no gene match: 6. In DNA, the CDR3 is TGTGCCAGCAGCCCCGGGGACAGGGTTGAGACCCAGTACTTC. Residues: CASSPGDRVETQYF.

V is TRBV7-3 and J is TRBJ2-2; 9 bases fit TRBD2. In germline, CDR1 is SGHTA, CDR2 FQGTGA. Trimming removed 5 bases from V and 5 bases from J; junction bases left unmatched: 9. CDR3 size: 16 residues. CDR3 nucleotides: TGTGCCAGCAGCCCCTTAGCGGGAGTTGAGACCGGGGAGCTGTTTTTT. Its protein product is CASSPLAGVETGELFF. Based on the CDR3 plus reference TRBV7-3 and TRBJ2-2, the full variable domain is GAGVSQTPSNKVTEKGKYVELRCDPISGHTALYWYRQSLGQGPEFLIYFQGTGAADDSGLPNDRFFAVRPEGSVSTLKIQRTERGDSAVYLCASSPLAGVETGELFFGEGSRLTVL.

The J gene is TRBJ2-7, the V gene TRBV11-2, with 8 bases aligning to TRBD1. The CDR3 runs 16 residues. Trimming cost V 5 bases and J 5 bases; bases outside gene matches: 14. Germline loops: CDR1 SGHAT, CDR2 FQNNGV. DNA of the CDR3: TGTGCCAGCAGCCCATATGGACAGGGAAGAAGGAACGAGCAGTACTTC. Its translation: CASSPYGQGRRNEQYF.

In DNA form, the CDR3 reads TGTGCCAGCAGCCAAGCCCCGGGCAGGGGGCATCACGAGCAGTACTTC. It is translated as CASSQAPGRGHHEQYF. The V and J genes are TRBV4-2 and TRBJ2-7; 8 positions match TRBD1. The CDR3 loop spans 16 amino acids. J was trimmed by 5 bases and V by 1 base; bases with no gene match: 10. The V gene's germline CDR1 is LGHNA and CDR2 YNFKEQ.

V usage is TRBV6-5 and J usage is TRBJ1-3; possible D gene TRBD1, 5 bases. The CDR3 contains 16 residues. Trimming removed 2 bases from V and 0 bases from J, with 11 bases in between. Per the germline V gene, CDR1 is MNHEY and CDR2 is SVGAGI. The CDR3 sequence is CASSYGGATSGNTIYF. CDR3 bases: TGTGCCAGCAGTTACGGGGGTGCTACCTCTGGAAACACCATATATTTT.

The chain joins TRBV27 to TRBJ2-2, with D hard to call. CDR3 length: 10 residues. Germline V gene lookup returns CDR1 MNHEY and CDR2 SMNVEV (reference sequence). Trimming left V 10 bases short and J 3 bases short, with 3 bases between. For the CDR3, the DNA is TGTGCCATATACACCGGGGAGCTGTTTTTT. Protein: CAIYTGELFF.

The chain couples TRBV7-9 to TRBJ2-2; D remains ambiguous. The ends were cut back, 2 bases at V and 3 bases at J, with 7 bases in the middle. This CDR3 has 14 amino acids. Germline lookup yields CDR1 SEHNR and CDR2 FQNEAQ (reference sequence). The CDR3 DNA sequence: TGTGCCAGCAGCTTAAGCCGGGACACCGGGGAGCTGTTTTTT. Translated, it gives CASSLSRDTGELFF.